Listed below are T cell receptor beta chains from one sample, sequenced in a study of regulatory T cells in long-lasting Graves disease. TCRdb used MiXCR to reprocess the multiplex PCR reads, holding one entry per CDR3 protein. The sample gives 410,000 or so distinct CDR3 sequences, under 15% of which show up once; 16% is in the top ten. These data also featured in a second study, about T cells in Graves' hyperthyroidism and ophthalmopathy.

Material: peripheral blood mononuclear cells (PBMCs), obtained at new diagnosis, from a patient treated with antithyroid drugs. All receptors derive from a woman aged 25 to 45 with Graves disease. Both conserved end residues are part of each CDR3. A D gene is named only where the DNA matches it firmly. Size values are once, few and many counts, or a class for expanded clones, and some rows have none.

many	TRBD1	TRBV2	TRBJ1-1	CANRGRGVTEAFF	TGTGCCAATAGGGGCAGGGGGGTTACTGAAGCTTTCTTT
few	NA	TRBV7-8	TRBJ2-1	CASSQNVQRVYNEQFF	TGTGCCAGCAGCCAGAATGTCCAGCGGGTCTACAATGAGCAGTTCTTC
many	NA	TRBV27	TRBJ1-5	CASSLQERNQPQHF	TGTGCCAGCAGTCTCCAAGAGAGAAATCAGCCCCAGCATTTT
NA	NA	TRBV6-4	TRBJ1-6	CASSDEVGNSPLHF	TGTGCCAGCAGTGACGAGGTGGGGAATTCACCCCTCCACTTT
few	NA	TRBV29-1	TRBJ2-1	CSVEQAGTPRPPIF	TGCAGCGTTGAACAGGCAGGGACCCCTAGGCCCCCCATCTTC
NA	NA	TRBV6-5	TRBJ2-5	CASSSSGTAKETQYF	TGTGCCAGCAGTTCCAGCGGGACAGCTAAAGAGACCCAGTACTTC
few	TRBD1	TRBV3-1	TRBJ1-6	CASSQDRGNHNSPLHF	TGTGCCAGCAGCCAGGACAGGGGGAATCATAATTCACCCCTCCACTTT
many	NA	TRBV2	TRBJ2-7	CASSVTGTYEQYF	TGTGCCAGCAGTGTGACTGGGACCTACGAGCAGTACTTC
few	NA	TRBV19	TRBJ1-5	CASTGGDSSGQPQHF	TGTGCCAGTACGGGTGGGGACTCTTCGGGTCAGCCCCAGCATTTT
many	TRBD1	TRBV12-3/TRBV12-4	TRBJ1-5	CASRAGQGNQPQHF	TGTGCCAGCAGGGCTGGACAGGGGAATCAGCCCCAGCATTTT
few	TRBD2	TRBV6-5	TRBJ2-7	CASSYGGSGRASYEQYF	TGTGCCAGCAGTTACGGTGGTAGCGGGAGGGCAAGTTACGAGCAGTACTTC
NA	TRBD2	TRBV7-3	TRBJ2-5	CASSPLGLAGQETQYF	TGTGCCAGCAGCCCCCTGGGACTAGCGGGACAAGAGACCCAGTACTTC
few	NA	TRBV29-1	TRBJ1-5	CSVQTGKDQPQHF	TGCAGCGTACAAACAGGGAAGGATCAGCCCCAGCATTTT
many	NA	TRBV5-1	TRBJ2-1	CASSLDRGGNEQFF	TGCGCCAGCAGCTTGGACAGGGGAGGCAATGAGCAGTTCTTC
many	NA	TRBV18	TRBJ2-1	CASSPGQGNEQFF	TGTGCCAGCTCACCAGGGCAGGGCAATGAGCAGTTCTTC
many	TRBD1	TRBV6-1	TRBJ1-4	CATQRTGNNEKLFF	TGTGCCACCCAGCGGACAGGGAATAATGAAAAACTGTTTTTT
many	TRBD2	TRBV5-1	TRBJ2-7	CASSRTSGREGEQYF	TGCGCCAGCAGCCGGACTAGCGGGAGGGAAGGCGAGCAGTACTTC
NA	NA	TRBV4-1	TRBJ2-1	CASSQRTSGTLSYNEQFF	TGCGCCAGCAGCCAACGAACTTCCGGGACTCTCTCCTACAATGAGCAGTTCTTC
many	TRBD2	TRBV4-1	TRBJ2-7	CASSQSGGLAGDEQYF	TGCGCCAGCAGCCAGTCCGGCGGCCTAGCGGGAGACGAGCAGTACTTC
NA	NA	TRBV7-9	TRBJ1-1	CASSYLGRGNTEAFF	TGTGCCAGCAGCTACCTCGGGCGCGGGAACACTGAAGCTTTCTTT
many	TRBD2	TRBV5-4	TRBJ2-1	CASSFGGGAYNEQFF	TGTGCCAGCAGCTTCGGGGGAGGGGCCTACAATGAGCAGTTCTTC
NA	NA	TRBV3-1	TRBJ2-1	CASRGTRNYNEQFF	TGTGCCAGCCGAGGGACGAGAAATTACAATGAGCAGTTCTTC
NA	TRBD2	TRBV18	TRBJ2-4	CASSSTGTSGIFVKNVQYF	TGTGCCAGCTCATCCACCGGGACTAGCGGGATATTCGTCAAAAACGTTCAGTACTTC
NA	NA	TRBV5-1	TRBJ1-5	CASSLLGARSNQPQHF	TGTGCCAGCAGCTTGTTGGGGGCAAGGAGCAATCAGCCCCAGCATTTT
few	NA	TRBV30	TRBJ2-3	CAWKAGTDTQYF	TGTGCCTGGAAGGCGGGCACAGATACGCAGTATTTT
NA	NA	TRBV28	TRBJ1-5	CASSAGRGDYSNQPQHF	TGTGCCAGCAGTGCGGGGAGGGGGGATTATAGCAATCAGCCCCAGCATTTT
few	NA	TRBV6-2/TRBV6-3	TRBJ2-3	CASSYFASMSADTQYF	TGTGCCAGCAGTTACTTTGCTAGCATGAGTGCAGATACGCAGTATTTT
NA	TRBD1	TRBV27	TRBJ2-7	CASSPGGWNEQYF	TGTGCCAGCAGTCCAGGGGGCTGGAACGAGCAGTACTTC
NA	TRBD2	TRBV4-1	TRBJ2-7	CASSPSPSSGRVEQYF	TGCGCCAGCAGCCCCTCCCCATCTAGCGGGAGAGTCGAGCAGTACTTC
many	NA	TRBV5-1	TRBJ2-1	CASSFYRDDEQFF	TGCGCCAGCAGCTTCTACCGGGACGATGAGCAGTTCTTC
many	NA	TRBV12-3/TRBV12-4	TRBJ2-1	CASSLGTVGLVIQNEQFF	TGTGCCAGCAGCCTCGGGACGGTGGGACTCGTCATACAAAATGAGCAGTTCTTC
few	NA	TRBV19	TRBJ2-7	CASKVAGSSYEQYF	TGTGCCAGTAAAGTTGCGGGGAGCTCCTACGAGCAGTACTTC
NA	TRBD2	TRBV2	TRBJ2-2	CARKTSGSPGELFF	TGTGCCAGAAAAACTAGCGGGAGCCCCGGGGAGCTGTTTTTT
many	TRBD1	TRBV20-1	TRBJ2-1	CSARDDRGLGEQFF	TGCAGTGCTAGAGATGACAGGGGGCTAGGAGAGCAGTTCTTC
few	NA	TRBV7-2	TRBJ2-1	CANSFLGGSSYNEQFF	TGTGCCAACAGCTTCCTTGGTGGGAGCTCCTACAATGAGCAGTTCTTC
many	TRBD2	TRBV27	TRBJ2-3	CASSSLAGGPLHTQYF	TGTGCCAGCAGTTCTCTCGCGGGAGGCCCTCTGCATACACAGTATTTT
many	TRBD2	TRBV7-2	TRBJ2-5	CASIRSAGEETQYF	TGTGCCAGCATCAGGTCGGCGGGAGAAGAGACCCAGTACTTC
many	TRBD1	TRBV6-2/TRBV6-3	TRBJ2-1	CASSGQGGLDEQFF	TGTGCCAGCAGTGGACAGGGGGGGTTGGATGAGCAGTTCTTC
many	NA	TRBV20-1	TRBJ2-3	CSEWGRSTDTQYF	TGCAGTGAATGGGGTAGGAGCACAGATACGCAGTATTTT